This T cell receptor beta chain was retrieved from a study of CD8+CD57+ T cells in acquired aplastic anemia (dated by TCRdb to 2016 to 2019). Notes on the research overall: Extracted DNA from sorted CD4+ and CD8+ cells averaged around 2.9 ug, ranging from roughly 0.17 to 30 ug. CD8+CD57+ expansion was defined as frequency above the mean frequency observed in healthy subjects. Broad study findings and their caveats: Although 25 to 30 CD8+ CDR3 sequences were shared by patients and controls, these sequences appeared highly expressed in patients and within the immunodominant clones of patients. Patients and healthy controls showed no significant difference in CD8+ Simpson's diversity (P=0.060).

CDR1 and CDR2, per the germline V gene (reference sequence), are LNHDA and SQIVND. V was cut back by 2 bases and J by 14 bases, leaving a gap of 16 bases between them. Including cysteine and phenylalanine, the CDR3 has 13 amino acids. The retained sequence is limited to the CDR3, 39 bases, with the frame set at the first base. A word on this clonotype: This receptor's antigen is unknown. There are no base qualities to consult, and no much larger clone falls within one base.

Flow cytometry had shown CD8+CD57+ cell expansion in the patients selected for sequencing. Every patient had severe acquired aplastic anemia, diagnosed using the International Study of Aplastic Anemia and Agranulocytosis and Camitta criteria. No patient had received any therapy when blood was sampled. In this study, sorted CD4+ and CD8+ T cells from the blood of healthy subjects and of severe aplastic anemia patients had their TCR repertoires deep-sequenced. Patients were enrolled in the USA under clinicaltrials.gov protocols 00001620, 01623167, 00001397, 00071045, 00081523 and 00961064. Ficoll-Paque density gradient centrifugation was used to isolate peripheral blood mononuclear cells. Before DNA extraction, CD4+ and CD8+ T cells were sorted by FACS or by magnetic beads. Genomic DNA served as template for TCR beta VDJ combination and CDR3 sequence profiling. TCR repertoire sequencing was run on an Illumina HiSeq 2000. On the authors' methods: TRBV/TRBJ rearrangement plots, CDR3 size and DJ length profiles, and Simpson's diversity index were used to evaluate the repertoires. The most abundant DNA sequence in the deep sequencing data was taken as the immunodominant clone. CDR3 amino acid sequences were screened for sharing across subjects and were compared with published repertoires and the VDJdb database. Clones were called with MiXCR by TCRdb after fastp trimmed the public reads at Q25, and only in-frame beta chains were retained. Rows are unified per CDR3 protein, each entry keeping the most common DNA and genes. It is TCRdb's table, rather than the study itself, that gives the V and J calls and clone size. The sample table holds some 180,000 distinct CDR3 sequences, of which roughly 65% were seen once. About two fifths of the sample is in the top ten clones.

The sequence was obtained from a human donor with aplastic anemia. Sequenced: sorted CD4+, CD8+, or CD8+CD57+ T cells (not recorded which) from PBMCs. The rearranged segments are TRBV19 and TRBJ1-5; a tentative D call is TRBD1 (5 bases match). Here is the DNA: TGTGCCAGTAGTATAACGGCAGGGTCCTACGAGCATTTT. Its coded protein is CASSITAGSYEHF.